The sequence of this TCR beta chain was determined in a study of metastatic and nonmetastatic thyroid tumors. Methods used by the authors: Differences in CDR3 between clinicopathological groups were drawn on to build a classifier intended to discriminate distant-metastatic papillary thyroid cancer patients. TCRdb reprocessed the PCR reads via MiXCR. The V and J calls and clone size are TCRdb's, not the authors'. The table shows some 4,600 clones, with roughly a fifth occurring only once. Germline lookup yields CDR1 MNHEY and CDR2 SVGEGT. The CDR3 length is 13 residues. Trimming left V 4 bases short and J 1 base short, with 8 bases between. A note on this clone: Its cognate antigen is unknown. Being one base from a much bigger clone, this may be a read error. Other DNA variants within this sample encode the same CDR3.

Patients were all untreated before their thyroid surgery. Study-level findings and limits: It was reportedly found that TCR beta diversity was significantly higher in malignant thyroid tumors than in benign nodules, a difference seen in both blood and tumor samples.

The material sequenced was adjacent normal tissue. The chain links TRBV6-2 or TRBV6-3 to TRBJ2-7; D is uncertain. The source of this sequence is a male donor with papillary thyroid cancer or a benign thyroid nodule (not recorded which). Some clones in this sample may be carry-over from other donors' samples. The CDR3 loop reads CASSFDPSYEQYF. CDR3 coding DNA: TGTGCCAGCAGTTTCGACCCTTCCTACGAGCAGTACTTC.